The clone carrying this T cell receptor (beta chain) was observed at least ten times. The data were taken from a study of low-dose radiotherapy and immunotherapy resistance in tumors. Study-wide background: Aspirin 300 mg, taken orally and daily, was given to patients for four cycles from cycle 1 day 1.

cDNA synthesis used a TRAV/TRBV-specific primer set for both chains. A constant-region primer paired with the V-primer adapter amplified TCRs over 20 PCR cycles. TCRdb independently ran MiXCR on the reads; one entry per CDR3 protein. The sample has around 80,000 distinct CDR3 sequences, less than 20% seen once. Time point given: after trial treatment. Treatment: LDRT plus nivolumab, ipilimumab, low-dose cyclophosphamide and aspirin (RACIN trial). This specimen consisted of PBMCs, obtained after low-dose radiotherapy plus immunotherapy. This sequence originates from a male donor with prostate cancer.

The CDR3 is CASSYSWGGRYYEQYF. The CDR3, as DNA: TGTGCCAGCAGTTACTCATGGGGCGGGAGGTACTACGAGCAGTACTTC. This rearrangement joins TRBV6-5 to TRBJ2-7, with 8 bases fitting TRBD2. CDR1 MNHEY and CDR2 SVGAGI come from the germline V gene. With V trimmed by 0 bases and J by 3 bases, 7 bases remained unmatched. The CDR3 sequence is 16 residues long.